Each of the 9 T cell receptor beta chains below was sequenced from the same sample in a study of blood T cells in healthy people across ages. Sample-barcoded 5' priming and a J-beta primer mix drove a second PCR of roughly 6 to 12 cycles. Using its own MiXCR run on the 5' RACE reads, TCRdb lists one record per CDR3 protein. Of about 1.6 million distinct CDR3 sequences in the sample, almost 35% were seen once. Sample: blood. These receptors all stem from a woman aged 25 to 39 in good health.

The chain has TRBV7-2 and TRBJ2-3; D may be TRBD1 or TRBD2 (5 bases each). The CDR3 sequence is 18 residues long. Germline-derived CDR1 and CDR2 are SGHTA and FQGNSA. Trimming left V 1 base short and J 0 bases short, with 17 bases between. CDR3 amino acids: CASSLGLQEVPSTDTQYF. The CDR3 nucleotides are TGTGCCAGCAGCTTAGGGTTACAGGAGGTACCTAGCACAGATACGCAGTATTTT.

The chain combines TRBV4-1 with TRBJ2-1; tentatively, D is TRBD2 (6 bases). V lost 0 bases and J lost 2, with 17 bases in between. The CDR3 runs to 18 residues. CDR1 MGHRA and CDR2 YSYEKL come from the germline V gene. The CDR3 sequence: CASSQDRAIADTYNEQFF. The CDR3, as DNA: TGCGCCAGCAGCCAAGACCGCGCGATAGCGGACACCTACAATGAGCAGTTCTTC.

The table lists this clonotype with a few counts. V usage is TRBV20-1 and J usage is TRBJ1-1; 8 positions match TRBD1. The CDR3 totals 15 residues. Losses at the gene ends were 5 bases for V and 6 bases for J; bases not matched to a gene: 14. Germline-derived CDR1 and CDR2 are DFQATT and SNEGSKA (reference sequence). CDR3 sequence (DNA): TGCAGTGCTCCCCGAGGGACAGGTATTAAATCTGAAGCTTTCTTT. This translates into CSAPRGTGIKSEAFF.

A word on this clonotype: The final CDR3 position lacks the conserved phenylalanine or tryptophan, pointing to a likely read error. V gene TRBV10-2 combines with J gene TRBJ1-5; the D gene is possibly TRBD1 (6 bases). The CDR3 sequence is 14 residues long. V lost 0 bases and J 7 bases, leaving 10 bases between the germline ends. From germline, CDR1 is WSHSY and CDR2 SAAADI. In nucleotides, the CDR3 is TGCGCCAGCAGTGAGTCGGGGGCTGGCCAGCCCCAGCATGTT. Encoded protein: CASSESGAGQPQHV.

This clonotype came up a few times. This rearrangement joins TRBV7-9 to TRBJ1-1; the D is unclear. The germline V and J ends were trimmed by 5 bases and 1 base, with 14 bases remaining between them. CDR1 is SEHNR, CDR2 FQNEAQ, per germline (reference sequence). The CDR3 is made up of 15 amino acids. CDR3 coding DNA: TGTGCCAGCAGCCCCCCGAGGGTTAAGAACACTGAAGCTTTCTTT. This encodes CASSPPRVKNTEAFF.

The chain carries TRBV12-3 or TRBV12-4 and TRBJ1-4, with TRBD1 as a possible D gene (5 bases). Trimming took 0 bases from V and 4 from J, leaving 9 bases between them. The CDR3 length is 15 residues. The CDR3 region has the DNA TGTGCCAGCAGTTTAGCGGGAGGGGTTAATGAAAAACTGTTTTTT. Protein product: CASSLAGGVNEKLFF.

There are many counts of this clonotype. The V gene is TRBV20-1, the J gene TRBJ2-1; D is perhaps TRBD2 (5 bases). CDR1 is DFQATT, CDR2 SNEGSKA, per germline (reference sequence). V lost 2 bases to trimming and J lost 0 bases, with 8 bases between them. This CDR3 contains 14 residues. DNA for the CDR3: TGCAGTGCTAGATCGGGGAGCTCCTACAATGAGCAGTTCTTC. Its protein product is CSARSGSSYNEQFF.

The chain couples TRBV10-2 to TRBJ1-2, with D maybe TRBD1 (5 bases). Trimming shortened V by 3 bases and J by 4 bases, and 15 bases separated the two germline ends. This CDR3 comprises 15 residues. Germline CDR1 is WSHSY and CDR2 is SAAADI. The CDR3 DNA is TGCGCCAGCAGTGATGTCGGGGCCTCCTTCTATGGCTACACCTTC. Translated, it gives CASSDVGASFYGYTF.

The J gene is TRBJ2-1, the V gene TRBV6-1; a possible D gene is TRBD2 (6 bases). Trimming pared 6 bases from V and 0 bases from J, leaving 9 bases between. The CDR3 has 14 residues. CDR1 is MNHNS and CDR2 is SASEGT in the germline V gene. CDR3 sequence (DNA): TGTGCCAGCAGGGAGGGTTACTCCTACAATGAGCAGTTCTTC. It translates to CASREGYSYNEQFF.